The present TCR beta chain was sequenced within a study of blood T cell repertoires in COVID-19. Study-wide background: The United States, Italy and Spain were the sources of the acute and convalescent COVID-19 samples. The cDNA or gDNA used as material had been derived from T cells, B-cell-depleted T cells, or PBMCs.

V lost 2 bases and J 0 bases, leaving 8 bases between the germline ends. Germline V gene lookup returns CDR1 MNHEY and CDR2 SVGEGT. The CDR3 loop spans 15 amino acids. In the original processing: Reference gene primer amplification yielded estimated nucleated cell counts. The table came from immunoSEQ multiplex PCR; TCRdb's copy has only in-frame clones and leaves some out. V, J and clone size derive from that table, while D and trimming were established from the DNA sequence. The sample has about 310,000 clones; 85% to 90% are singletons. Followed over time, Seattle patients had been enrolled while infection was active.

This clonotype was sampled from a middle-aged woman with COVID-19, enrolled during active disease. The sample comprised peripheral blood. The V and J genes are TRBV6-2 or TRBV6-3 and TRBJ2-1; D uncertain. The CDR3 DNA sequence: TGTGCCAGCAGTTACGAGGCTAGCTCCTACAATGAGCAGTTCTTC. Its translation is CASSYEASSYNEQFF.